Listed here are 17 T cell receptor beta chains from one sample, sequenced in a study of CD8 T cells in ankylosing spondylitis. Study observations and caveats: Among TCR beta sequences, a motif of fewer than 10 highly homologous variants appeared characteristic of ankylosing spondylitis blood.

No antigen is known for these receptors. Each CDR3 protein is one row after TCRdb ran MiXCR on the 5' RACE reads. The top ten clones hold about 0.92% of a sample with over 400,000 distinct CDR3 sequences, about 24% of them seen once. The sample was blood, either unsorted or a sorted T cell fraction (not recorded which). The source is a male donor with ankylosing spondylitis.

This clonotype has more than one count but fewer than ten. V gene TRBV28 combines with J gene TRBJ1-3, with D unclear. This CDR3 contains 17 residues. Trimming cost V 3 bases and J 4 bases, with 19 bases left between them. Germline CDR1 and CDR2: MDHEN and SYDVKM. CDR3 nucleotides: TGTGCCAGCAGTTTGCCCTTCTGGACGAAGGCGGGAAACACCATATATTTT. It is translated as CASSLPFWTKAGNTIYF. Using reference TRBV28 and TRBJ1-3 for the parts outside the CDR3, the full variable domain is DVKVTQSSRYLVKRTGEKVFLECVQDMDHENMFWYRQDPGLGLRLIYFSYDVKMKEKGDIPEGYSVSREKKERFSLILESASTNQTSMYLCASSLPFWTKAGNTIYFGEGSWLTVV.

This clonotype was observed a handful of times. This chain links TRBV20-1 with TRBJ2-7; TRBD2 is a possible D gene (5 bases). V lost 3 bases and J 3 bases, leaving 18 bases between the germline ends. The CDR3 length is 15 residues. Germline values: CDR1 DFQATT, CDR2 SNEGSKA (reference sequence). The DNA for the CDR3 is TGCAGTGCTAGCGTTACGACTACGGATCTCTACGAGCAGTACTTC. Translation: CSASVTTTDLYEQYF.

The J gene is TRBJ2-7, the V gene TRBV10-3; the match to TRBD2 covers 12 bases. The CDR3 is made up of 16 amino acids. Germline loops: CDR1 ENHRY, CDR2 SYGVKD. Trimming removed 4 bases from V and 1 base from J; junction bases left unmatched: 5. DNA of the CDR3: TGTGCCATCAGTGCTGGACTAGCGGGGCTATCCTACGAGCAGTACGTC. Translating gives CAISAGLAGLSYEQYV.

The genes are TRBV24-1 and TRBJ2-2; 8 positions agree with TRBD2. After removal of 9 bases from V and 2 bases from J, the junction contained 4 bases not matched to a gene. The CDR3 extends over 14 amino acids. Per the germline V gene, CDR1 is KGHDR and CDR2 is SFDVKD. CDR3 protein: CATRSGRNTGELFF. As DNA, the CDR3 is TGTGCCACCCGCAGCGGGAGAAACACCGGGGAGCTGTTTTTT.

CDR3 in amino acids: CASTRQGLNTEAFF. The CDR3 region has the DNA TGTGCCAGCACCCGACAGGGCTTGAACACTGAAGCTTTCTTT. The chain links TRBV12-3 or TRBV12-4 to TRBJ1-1, with 7 bases identical to TRBD1. The trim removed 7 bases at V and 0 bases at J, leaving 5 bases unmatched. CDR3 length: 14 amino acids.

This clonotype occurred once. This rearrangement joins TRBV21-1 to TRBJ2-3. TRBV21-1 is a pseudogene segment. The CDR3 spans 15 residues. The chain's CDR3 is CASSKAVESTDTQYF. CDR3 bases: TGTGCCAGCAGCAAAGCCGTGGAGAGCACAGATACGCAGTATTTT.

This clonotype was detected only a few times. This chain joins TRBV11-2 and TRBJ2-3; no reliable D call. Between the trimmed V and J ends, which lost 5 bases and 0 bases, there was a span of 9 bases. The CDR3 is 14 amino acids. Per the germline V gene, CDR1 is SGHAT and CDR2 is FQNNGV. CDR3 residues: CASSPTPSTDTQYF. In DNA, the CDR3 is TGTGCCAGCAGCCCCACGCCTAGCACAGATACGCAGTATTTT.

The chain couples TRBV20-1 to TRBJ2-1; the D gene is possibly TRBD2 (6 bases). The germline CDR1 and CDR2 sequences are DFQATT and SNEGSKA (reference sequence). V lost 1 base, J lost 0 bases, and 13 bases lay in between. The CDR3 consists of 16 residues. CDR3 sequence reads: CSARARDFSSYNEQFF. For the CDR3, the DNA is TGCAGTGCTAGAGCCCGGGACTTCAGCTCCTACAATGAGCAGTTCTTC.

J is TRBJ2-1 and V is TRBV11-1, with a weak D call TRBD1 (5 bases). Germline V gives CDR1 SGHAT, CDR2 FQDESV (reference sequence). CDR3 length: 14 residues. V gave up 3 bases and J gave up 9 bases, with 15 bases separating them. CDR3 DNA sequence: TGTGCCAGCAGCTTCGGGTTGGGGCGAGGTGAGCAGTTCTTC. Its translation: CASSFGLGRGEQFF.

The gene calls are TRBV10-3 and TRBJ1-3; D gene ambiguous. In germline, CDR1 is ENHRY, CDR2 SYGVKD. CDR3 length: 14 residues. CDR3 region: CALTTDLSGNTIYF. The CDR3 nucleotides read TGTGCTCTCACAACCGATCTAAGTGGAAACACCATATATTTT.

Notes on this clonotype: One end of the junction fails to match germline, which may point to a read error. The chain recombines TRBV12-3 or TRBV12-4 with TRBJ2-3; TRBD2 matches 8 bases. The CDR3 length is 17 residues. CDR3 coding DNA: TGTGCCAGCAGTCTAGCGGGCTGGGGGCTCGAGGGCGATACGCAGTATTTT. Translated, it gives CASSLAGWGLEGDTQYF.

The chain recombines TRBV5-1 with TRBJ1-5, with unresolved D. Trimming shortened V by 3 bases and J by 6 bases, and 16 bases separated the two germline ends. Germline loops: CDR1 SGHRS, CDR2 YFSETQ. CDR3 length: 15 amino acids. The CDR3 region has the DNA TGCGCCAGCAGCTCGTCAGGTGAAAGGAGTCAGCCCCAGCATTTT. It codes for CASSSSGERSQPQHF.

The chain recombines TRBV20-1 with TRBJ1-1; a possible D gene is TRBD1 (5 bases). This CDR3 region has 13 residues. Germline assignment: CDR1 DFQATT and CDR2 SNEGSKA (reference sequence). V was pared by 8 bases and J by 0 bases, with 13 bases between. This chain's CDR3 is CSSPGSVNTEAFF. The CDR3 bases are TGCAGTTCCCCAGGGTCGGTGAACACTGAAGCTTTCTTT.

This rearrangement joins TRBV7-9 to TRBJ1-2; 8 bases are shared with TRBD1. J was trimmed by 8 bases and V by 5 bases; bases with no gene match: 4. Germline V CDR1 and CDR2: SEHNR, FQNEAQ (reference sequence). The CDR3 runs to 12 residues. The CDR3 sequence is CASSQQGVGYTF. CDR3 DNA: TGTGCCAGCAGCCAACAGGGGGTCGGCTACACCTTC.

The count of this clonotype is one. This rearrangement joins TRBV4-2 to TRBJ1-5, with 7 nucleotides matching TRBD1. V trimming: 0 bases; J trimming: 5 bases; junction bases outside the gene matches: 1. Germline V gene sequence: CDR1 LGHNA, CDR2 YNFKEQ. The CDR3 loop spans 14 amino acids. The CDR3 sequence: CASSQEQGYQPQHF. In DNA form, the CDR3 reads TGTGCCAGCAGCCAAGAACAGGGGTATCAGCCCCAGCATTTT.

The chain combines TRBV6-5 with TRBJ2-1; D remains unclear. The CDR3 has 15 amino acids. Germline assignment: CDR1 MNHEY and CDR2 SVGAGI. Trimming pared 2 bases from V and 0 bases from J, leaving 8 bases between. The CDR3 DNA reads TGTGCCAGCAGTTACCAGACGAGCTCCTACAATGAGCAGTTCTTC. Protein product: CASSYQTSSYNEQFF.

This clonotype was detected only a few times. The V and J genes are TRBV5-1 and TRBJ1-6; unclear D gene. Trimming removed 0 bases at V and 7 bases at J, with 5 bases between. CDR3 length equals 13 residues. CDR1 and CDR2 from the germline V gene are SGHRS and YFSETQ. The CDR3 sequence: CASSLEPNSPLHF. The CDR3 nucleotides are TGCGCCAGCAGCTTGGAACCAAATTCACCCCTCCACTTT.